This TCR beta chain was captured by sequencing in a study of T cell responses to AZD1222 COVID-19 vaccine. TCRdb's table, derived via immunoSEQ multiplex PCR, lists solely in-frame clones and lacks some. Among some 110,000 clones listed, about 89% were seen once. CDR1 and CDR2 (germline): LNHDA, SQIVND (reference sequence). The CDR3 is 13 residues long. V gave up 4 bases and J gave up 1 base, with 7 bases separating them. Sequencing used peripheral blood, obtained on day 0 of AZD1222 vaccination. This clonotype was sampled from an adult in good health. The chain combines TRBV19 with TRBJ1-1; D not certain. CDR3 nucleotide sequence: TGTGCCAGTAGTACCCAGGAGAACACTGAAGCTTTCTTT. Translated: CASSTQENTEAFF. Full variable domain (remainder filled in from reference TRBV19 and TRBJ1-1): DGGITQSPKYLFRKEGQNVTLSCEQNLNHDAMYWYRQDPGQGLRLIYYSQIVNDFQKGDIAEGYSVSREKKESFPLTVTSAQKNPTAFYLCASSTQENTEAFFGQGTRLTVV.